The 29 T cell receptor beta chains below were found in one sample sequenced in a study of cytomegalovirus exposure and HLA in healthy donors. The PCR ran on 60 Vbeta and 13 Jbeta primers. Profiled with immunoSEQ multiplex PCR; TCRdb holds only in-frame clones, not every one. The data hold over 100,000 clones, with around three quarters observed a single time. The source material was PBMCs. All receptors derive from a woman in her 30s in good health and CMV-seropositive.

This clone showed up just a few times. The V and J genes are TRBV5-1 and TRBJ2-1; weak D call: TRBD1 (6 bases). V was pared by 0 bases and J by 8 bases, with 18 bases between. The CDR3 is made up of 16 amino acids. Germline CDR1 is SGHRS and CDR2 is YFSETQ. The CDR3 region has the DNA TGCGCCAGCAGCTTGGAAGGGGGTATCTCTCTCGATGAGCAGTTCTTC. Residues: CASSLEGGISLDEQFF.

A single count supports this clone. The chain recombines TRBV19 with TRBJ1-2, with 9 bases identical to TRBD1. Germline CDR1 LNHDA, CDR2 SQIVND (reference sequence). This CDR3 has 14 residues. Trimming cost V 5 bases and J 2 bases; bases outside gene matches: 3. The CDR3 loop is CASSPGTGNYGYTF. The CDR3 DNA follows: TGTGCCAGTAGTCCAGGGACAGGGAACTATGGCTACACCTTC.

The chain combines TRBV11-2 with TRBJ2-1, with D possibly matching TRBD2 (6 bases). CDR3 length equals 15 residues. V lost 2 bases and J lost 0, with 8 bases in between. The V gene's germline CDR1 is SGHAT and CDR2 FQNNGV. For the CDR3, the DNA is TGTGCCAGCAGCTTAATTAGCGGCTCCTACAATGAGCAGTTCTTC. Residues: CASSLISGSYNEQFF. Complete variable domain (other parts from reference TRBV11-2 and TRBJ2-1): EAGVAQSPRYKIIEKRQSVAFWCNPISGHATLYWYQQILGQGPKLLIQFQNNGVVDDSQLPKDRFSAERLKGVDSTLKIQPAKLEDSAVYLCASSLISGSYNEQFFGPGTRLTVL.

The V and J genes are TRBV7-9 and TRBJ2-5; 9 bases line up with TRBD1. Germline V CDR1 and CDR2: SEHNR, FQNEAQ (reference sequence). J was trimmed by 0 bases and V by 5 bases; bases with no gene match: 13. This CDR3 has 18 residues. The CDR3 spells CASSHLRDRELYQETQYF. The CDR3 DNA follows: TGTGCCAGCAGCCATCTCCGGGACAGGGAACTGTACCAAGAGACCCAGTACTTC. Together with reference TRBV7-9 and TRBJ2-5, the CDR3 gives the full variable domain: DTGVSQNPRHKITKRGQNVTFRCDPISEHNRLYWYRQTLGQGPEFLTYFQNEAQLEKSRLLSDRFSAERPKGSFSTLEIQRTEQGDSAMYLCASSHLRDRELYQETQYFGPGTRLLVL.

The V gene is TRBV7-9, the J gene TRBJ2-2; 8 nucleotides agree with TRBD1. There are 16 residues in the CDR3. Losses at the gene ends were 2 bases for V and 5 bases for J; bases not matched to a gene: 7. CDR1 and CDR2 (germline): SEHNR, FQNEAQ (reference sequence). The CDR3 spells CASSLPRGLGTGELFF. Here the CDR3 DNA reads TGTGCCAGCAGCTTACCCAGGGGGCTTGGAACCGGGGAGCTGTTTTTT.

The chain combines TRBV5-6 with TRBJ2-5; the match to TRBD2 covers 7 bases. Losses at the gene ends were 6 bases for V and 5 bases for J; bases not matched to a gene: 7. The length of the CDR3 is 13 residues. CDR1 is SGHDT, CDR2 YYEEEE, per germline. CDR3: CASTRGERETQYF. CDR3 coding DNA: TGTGCCAGCACCCGGGGGGAAAGGGAGACCCAGTACTTC.

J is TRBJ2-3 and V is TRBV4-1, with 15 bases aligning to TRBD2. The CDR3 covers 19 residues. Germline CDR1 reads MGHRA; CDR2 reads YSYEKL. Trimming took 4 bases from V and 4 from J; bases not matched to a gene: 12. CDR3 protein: CASSRGLAGGRWGPDTQYF. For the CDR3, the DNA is TGCGCCAGCAGCCGAGGACTAGCGGGGGGGCGGTGGGGCCCAGATACGCAGTATTTT.

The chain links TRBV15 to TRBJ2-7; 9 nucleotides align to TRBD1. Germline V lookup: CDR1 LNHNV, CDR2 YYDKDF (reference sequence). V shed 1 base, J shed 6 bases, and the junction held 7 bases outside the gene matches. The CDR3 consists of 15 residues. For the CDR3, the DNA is TGTGCCACCAGCAGAGTTGGGACAGGGATGCGCGAGCAGTACTTC. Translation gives CATSRVGTGMREQYF.

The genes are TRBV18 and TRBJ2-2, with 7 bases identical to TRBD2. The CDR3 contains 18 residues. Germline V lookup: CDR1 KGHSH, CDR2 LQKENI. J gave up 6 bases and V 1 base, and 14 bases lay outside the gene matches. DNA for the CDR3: TGTGCCAGCTCACCACTTTCGCGGGGGATCGAACAATCCGGGGAGCTGTTTTTT. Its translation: CASSPLSRGIEQSGELFF.

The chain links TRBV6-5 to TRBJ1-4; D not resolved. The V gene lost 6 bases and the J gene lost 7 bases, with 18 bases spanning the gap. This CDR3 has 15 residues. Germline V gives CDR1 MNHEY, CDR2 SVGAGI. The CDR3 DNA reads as TGTGCCAGCAGCCCGTTTGCGAGGCGAGGTGAAAAACTGTTTTTT. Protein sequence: CASSPFARRGEKLFF.

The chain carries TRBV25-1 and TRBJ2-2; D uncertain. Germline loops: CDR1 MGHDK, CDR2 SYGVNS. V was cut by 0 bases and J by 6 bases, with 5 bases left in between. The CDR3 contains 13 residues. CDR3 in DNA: TGTGCCAGCAGTGAATATCGGGCCGGGGAGCTGTTTTTT. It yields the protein CASSEYRAGELFF.

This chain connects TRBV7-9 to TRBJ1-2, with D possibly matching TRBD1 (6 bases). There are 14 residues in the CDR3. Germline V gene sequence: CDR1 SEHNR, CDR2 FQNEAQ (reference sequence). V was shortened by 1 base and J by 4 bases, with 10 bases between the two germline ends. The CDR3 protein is CASSLEDSPYGYTF. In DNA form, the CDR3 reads TGTGCCAGCAGCTTAGAGGACAGTCCCTATGGCTACACCTTC.

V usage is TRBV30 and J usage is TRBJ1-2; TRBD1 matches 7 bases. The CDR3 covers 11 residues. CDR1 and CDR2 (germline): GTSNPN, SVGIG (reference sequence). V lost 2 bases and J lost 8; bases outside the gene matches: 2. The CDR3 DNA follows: TGTGCCTGGAGTTCCAGGGGGGGCTACACCTTC. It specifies CAWSSRGGYTF.

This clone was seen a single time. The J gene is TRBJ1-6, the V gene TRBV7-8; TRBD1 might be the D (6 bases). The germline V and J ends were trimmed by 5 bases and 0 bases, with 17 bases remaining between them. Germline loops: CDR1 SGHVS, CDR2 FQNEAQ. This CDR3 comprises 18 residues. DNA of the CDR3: TGTGCCAGCAGCCTGACAGGACGGGTGGGCTCCTATAATTCACCCCTCCACTTT. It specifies CASSLTGRVGSYNSPLHF. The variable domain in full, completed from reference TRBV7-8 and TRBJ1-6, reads GAGVSQSPRYKVAKRGQDVALRCDPISGHVSLFWYQQALGQGPEFLTYFQNEAQLDKSGLPSDRFFAERPEGSVSTLKIQRTQQEDSAVYLCASSLTGRVGSYNSPLHFGNGTRLTVT.

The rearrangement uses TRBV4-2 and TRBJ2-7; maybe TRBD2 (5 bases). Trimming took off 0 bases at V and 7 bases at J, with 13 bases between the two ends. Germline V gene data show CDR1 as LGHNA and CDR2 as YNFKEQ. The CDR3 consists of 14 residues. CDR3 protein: CASSQDSLPGEQYF. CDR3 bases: TGTGCCAGCAGCCAAGATTCCCTTCCGGGGGAGCAGTACTTC.

This CDR3 reads CASSLLDRVENEQYF. In DNA, the CDR3 is TGTGCCAGCAGTTTACTCGACAGGGTAGAGAACGAGCAGTACTTC. The V call is TRBV28, the J call TRBJ2-7, with 7 bases aligning to TRBD1. J lost 5 bases, V lost 2 bases, and 9 bases had no gene match. This CDR3 region has 15 residues. The germline V gene has CDR1 MDHEN and CDR2 SYDVKM.

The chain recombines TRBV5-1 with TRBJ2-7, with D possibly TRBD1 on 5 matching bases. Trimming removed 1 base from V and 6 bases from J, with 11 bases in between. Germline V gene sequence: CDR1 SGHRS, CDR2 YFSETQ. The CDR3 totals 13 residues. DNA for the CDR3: TGCGCCAGCAGCTTGTCCGATGGGGCCGAGCAGTACTTC. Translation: CASSLSDGAEQYF.

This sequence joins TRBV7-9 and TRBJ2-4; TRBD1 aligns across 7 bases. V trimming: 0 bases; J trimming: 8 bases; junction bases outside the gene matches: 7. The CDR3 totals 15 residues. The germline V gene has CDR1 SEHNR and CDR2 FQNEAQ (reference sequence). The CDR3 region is CASSLATGFGDIQYF. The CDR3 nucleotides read TGTGCCAGCAGCTTAGCGACAGGGTTCGGGGACATTCAGTACTTC.

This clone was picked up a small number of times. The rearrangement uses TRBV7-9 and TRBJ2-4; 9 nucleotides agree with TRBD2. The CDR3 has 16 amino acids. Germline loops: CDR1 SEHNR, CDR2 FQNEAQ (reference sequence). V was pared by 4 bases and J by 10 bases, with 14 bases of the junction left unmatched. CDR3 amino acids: CASSSKAGGLAQIQYF. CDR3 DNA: TGTGCCAGCAGCTCCAAGGCGGGGGGACTAGCTCAGATTCAGTACTTC. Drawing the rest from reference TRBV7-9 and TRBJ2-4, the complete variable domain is DTGVSQNPRHKITKRGQNVTFRCDPISEHNRLYWYRQTLGQGPEFLTYFQNEAQLEKSRLLSDRFSAERPKGSFSTLEIQRTEQGDSAMYLCASSSKAGGLAQIQYFGAGTRLSVL.

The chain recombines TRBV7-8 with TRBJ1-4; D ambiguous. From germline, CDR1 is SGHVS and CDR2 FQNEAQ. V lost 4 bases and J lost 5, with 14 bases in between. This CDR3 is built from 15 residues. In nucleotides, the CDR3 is TGTGCCAGCAGCTCCTCTAGGTTGGAGAATGAAAAACTGTTTTTT. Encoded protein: CASSSSRLENEKLFF.

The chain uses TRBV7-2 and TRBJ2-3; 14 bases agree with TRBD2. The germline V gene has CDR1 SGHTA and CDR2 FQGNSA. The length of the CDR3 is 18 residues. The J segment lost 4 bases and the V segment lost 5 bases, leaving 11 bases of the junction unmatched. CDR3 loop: CASSPRWGLAGDPDTQYF. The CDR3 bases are TGTGCCAGCAGCCCCCGCTGGGGACTAGCGGGGGACCCAGATACGCAGTATTTT.

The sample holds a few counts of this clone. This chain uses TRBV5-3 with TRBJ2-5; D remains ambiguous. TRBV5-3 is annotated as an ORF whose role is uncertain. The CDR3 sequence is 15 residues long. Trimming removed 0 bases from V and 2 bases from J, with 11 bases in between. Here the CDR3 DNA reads TGTGCCAGAAGCTTGGTAGAAAAGATTCAAGAGACCCAGTACTTC. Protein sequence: CARSLVEKIQETQYF.

Here the CDR3 DNA reads TGTGCCATAGCCCGGGTCCCCTACGAGCAGTACTTC. Protein: CAIARVPYEQYF. This sequence joins TRBV10-3 and TRBJ2-7; D unclear. Trimming left V 9 bases short and J 2 bases short, with 11 bases between. CDR1 and CDR2 from the germline V gene are ENHRY and SYGVKD. The CDR3 consists of 12 residues.

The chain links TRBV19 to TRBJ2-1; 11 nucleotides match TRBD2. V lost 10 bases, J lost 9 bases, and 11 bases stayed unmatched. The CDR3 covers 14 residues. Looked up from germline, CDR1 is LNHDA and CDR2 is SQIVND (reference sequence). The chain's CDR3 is CATQIAGGRSEQFF. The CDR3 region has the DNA TGTGCCACCCAGATAGCGGGGGGGCGTAGTGAGCAGTTCTTC.

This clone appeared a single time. CDR3 coding DNA: TGTGCCAGCAGCCCCAGGACAGGGTATAATGATGAGCAGTTCTTC. This sequence encodes CASSPRTGYNDEQFF. The genes are TRBV11-3 and TRBJ2-1, with TRBD1 matching over 8 bases. Germline CDR1 reads SGHNT; CDR2 reads YENEEA. V was clipped by 5 bases and J by 8 bases; unmatched bases: 11. The CDR3 has 15 amino acids.

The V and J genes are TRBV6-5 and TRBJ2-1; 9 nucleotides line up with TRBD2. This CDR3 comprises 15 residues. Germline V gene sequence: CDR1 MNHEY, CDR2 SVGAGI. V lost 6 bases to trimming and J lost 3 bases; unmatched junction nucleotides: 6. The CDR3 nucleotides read TGTGCCAGCAGCCTAAAGCGGGGGGACTACAATGAGCAGTTCTTC. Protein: CASSLKRGDYNEQFF.

The CDR3 DNA follows: TGTGCCAGCAGCCCAGGCCTCGGGGTGCCTGAAGCTTTCTTT. Protein product: CASSPGLGVPEAFF. The chain links TRBV9 to TRBJ1-1; D gene uncertain. The length of the CDR3 is 14 residues. Germline CDR1 reads SGDLS; CDR2 reads YYNGEE. Trimming removed 4 bases from V and 6 bases from J, with 16 bases in between.

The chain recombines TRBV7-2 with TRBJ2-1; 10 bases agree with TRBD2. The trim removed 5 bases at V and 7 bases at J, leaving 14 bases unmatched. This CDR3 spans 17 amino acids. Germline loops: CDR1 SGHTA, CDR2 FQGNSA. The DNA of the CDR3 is TGTGCCAGCAGCATAAGCCAAGCGGGGGGGCCCGGGAATGAGCAGTTCTTC. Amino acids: CASSISQAGGPGNEQFF. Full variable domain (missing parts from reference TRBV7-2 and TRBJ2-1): GAGVSQSPSNKVTEKGKDVELRCDPISGHTALYWYRQSLGQGLEFLIYFQGNSAPDKSGLPSDRFSAERTGGSVSTLTIQRTQQEDSAVYLCASSISQAGGPGNEQFFGPGTRLTVL.

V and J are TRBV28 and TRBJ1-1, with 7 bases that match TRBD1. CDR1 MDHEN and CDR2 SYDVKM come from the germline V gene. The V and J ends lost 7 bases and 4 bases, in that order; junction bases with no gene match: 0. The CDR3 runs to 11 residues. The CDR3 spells CASKGATEAFF. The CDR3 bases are TGTGCCAGCAAGGGGGCCACTGAAGCTTTCTTT.